This T cell receptor beta chain was identified in a study of blood T cell repertoires in COVID-19. About the study: The United States, Italy and Spain supplied acute and convalescent COVID-19 samples.

Germline V gene sequence: CDR1 MNHEY, CDR2 SMNVEV (reference sequence). The V end lost 1 base, the J end lost 5 bases, and 8 bases lay between the germline ends. The CDR3 is 13 amino acids. The protocol was immunoSEQ multiplex PCR, while the TCRdb copy is restricted to in-frame clones and leaves out a portion. Here the sample spans 35,000 to 45,000 clones, 70% to 90% being singletons. This clonotype was obtained from a human donor in a cohort sampled during active COVID-19. Material for sequencing was peripheral blood. The gene calls are TRBV27 and TRBJ1-2; D is unclear. The CDR3 sequence: CASSLLSGYGYTF. Here the CDR3 DNA reads TGTGCCAGCAGTTTATTATCCGGGTATGGCTACACCTTC.